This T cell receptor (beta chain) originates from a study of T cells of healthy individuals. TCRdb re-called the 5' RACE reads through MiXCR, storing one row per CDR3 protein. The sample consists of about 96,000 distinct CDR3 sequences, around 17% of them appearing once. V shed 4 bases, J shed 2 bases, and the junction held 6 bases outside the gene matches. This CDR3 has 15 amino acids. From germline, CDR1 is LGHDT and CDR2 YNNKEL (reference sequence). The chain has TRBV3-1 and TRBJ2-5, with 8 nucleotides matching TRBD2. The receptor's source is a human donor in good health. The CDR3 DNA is TGTGCCAGCAGCCGTAGCGGGGACCTACAAGAGACCCAGTACTTC. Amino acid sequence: CASSRSGDLQETQYF.